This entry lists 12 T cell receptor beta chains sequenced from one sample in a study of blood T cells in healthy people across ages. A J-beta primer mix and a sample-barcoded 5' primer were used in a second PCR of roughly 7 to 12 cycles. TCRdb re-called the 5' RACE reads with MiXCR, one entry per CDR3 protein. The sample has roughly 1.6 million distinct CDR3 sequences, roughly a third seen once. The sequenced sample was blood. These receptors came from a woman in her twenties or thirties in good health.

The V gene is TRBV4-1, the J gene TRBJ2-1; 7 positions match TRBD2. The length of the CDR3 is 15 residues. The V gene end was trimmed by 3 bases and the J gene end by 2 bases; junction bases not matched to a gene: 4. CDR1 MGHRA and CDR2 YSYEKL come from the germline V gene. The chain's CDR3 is CASSHFGTTYNEQFF. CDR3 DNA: TGCGCCAGCAGCCATTTTGGGACTACCTACAATGAGCAGTTCTTC.

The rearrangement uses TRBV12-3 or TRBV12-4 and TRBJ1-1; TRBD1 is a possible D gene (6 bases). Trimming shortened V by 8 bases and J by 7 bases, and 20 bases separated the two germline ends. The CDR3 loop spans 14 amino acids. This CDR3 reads CASGRRPGDFEAFF. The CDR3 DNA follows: TGTGCCAGCGGTCGTCGTCCAGGGGACTTTGAAGCTTTCTTT.

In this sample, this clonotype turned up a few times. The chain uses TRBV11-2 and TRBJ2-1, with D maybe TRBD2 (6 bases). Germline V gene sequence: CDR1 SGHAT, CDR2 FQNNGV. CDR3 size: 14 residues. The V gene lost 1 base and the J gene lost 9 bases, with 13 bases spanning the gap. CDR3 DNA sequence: TGTGCCAGCAGCTTAGGTGGGGGGAGATCTGAGCAGTTCTTC. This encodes CASSLGGGRSEQFF.

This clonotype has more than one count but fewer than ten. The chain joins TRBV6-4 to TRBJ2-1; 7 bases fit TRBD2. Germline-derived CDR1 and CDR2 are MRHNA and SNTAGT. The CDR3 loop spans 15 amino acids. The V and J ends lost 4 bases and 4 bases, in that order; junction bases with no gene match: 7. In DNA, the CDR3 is TGTGCCAGCAGTGTAACTAGCGCCGTTTACAATGAGCAGTTCTTC. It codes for CASSVTSAVYNEQFF.

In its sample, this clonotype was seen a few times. This CDR3 is CSARVRTSGRAPKYNEQFF. CDR3 DNA sequence: TGCAGTGCTAGAGTTAGGACTAGCGGGAGGGCCCCTAAATACAATGAGCAGTTCTTC. This chain connects TRBV20-1 to TRBJ2-1, with 15 bases fitting TRBD2. The V gene's germline CDR1 is DFQATT and CDR2 SNEGSKA (reference sequence). The CDR3 is 19 residues long. V trimming: 1 base; J trimming: 4 bases; junction bases outside the gene matches: 11.

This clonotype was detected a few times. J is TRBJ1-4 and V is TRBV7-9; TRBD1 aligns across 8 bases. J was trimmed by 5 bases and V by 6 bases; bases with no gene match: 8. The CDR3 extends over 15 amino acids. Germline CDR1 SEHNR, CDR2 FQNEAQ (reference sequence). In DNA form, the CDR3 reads TGTGCCAGCAGTTTAAACAGGGGGGGAAATGAAAAACTGTTTTTT. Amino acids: CASSLNRGGNEKLFF.

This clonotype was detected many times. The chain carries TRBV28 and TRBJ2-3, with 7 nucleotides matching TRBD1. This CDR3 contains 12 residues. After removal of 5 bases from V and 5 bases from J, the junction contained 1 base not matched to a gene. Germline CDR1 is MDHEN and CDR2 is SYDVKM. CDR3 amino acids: CASSTGVDTQYF. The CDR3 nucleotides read TGTGCCAGCAGTACAGGGGTAGATACGCAGTATTTT.

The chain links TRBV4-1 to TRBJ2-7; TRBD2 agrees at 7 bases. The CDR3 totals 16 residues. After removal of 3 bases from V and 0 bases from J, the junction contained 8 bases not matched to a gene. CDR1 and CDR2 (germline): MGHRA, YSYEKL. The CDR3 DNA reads TGCGCCAGCAGCCATCCCGACCCGGGGGGCTCCTACGAGCAGTACTTC. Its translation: CASSHPDPGGSYEQYF.

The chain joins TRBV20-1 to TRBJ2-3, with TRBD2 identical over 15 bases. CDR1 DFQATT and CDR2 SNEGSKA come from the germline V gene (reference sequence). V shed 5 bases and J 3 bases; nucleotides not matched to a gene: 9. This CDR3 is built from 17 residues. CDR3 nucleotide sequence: TGCAGTGCTGCGGGGACTAGCGGGAGGAGAGTGACAGATACGCAGTATTTT. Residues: CSAAGTSGRRVTDTQYF.

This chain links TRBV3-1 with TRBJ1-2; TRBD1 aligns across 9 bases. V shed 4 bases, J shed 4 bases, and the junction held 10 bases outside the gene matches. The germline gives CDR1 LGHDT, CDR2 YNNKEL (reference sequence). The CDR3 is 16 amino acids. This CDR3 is CASSPRWDRASYGYTF. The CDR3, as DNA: TGTGCCAGCAGCCCAAGGTGGGACAGGGCTAGCTATGGCTACACCTTC. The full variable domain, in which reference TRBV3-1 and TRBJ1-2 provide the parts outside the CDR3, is DTAVSQTPKYLVTQMGNDKSIKCEQNLGHDTMYWYKQDSKKFLKIMFSYNNKELIINETVPNRFSPKSPDKAHLNLHINSLELGDSAVYFCASSPRWDRASYGYTFGSGTRLTVV.

CDR3 sequence: CASSLETRNPYEQYF. In nucleotides, the CDR3 is TGTGCCAGCAGCCTCGAGACCCGGAATCCTTACGAGCAGTACTTC. The rearrangement uses TRBV7-9 and TRBJ2-7; D is undetermined. The CDR3 has 15 residues. Trimming pared 5 bases from V and 4 bases from J, leaving 18 bases between. Germline assignment: CDR1 SEHNR and CDR2 FQNEAQ (reference sequence).

The CDR3 DNA sequence: TGCGCCAGTAGCCTGGGACGGCCGAATGAAAAACTGTTTTTT. Its translation: CASSLGRPNEKLFF. The chain combines TRBV5-1 with TRBJ1-4, with D perhaps TRBD1 (5 bases). CDR1 is SGHRS and CDR2 is YFSETQ in the germline V gene. Trimming removed 8 bases from V and 5 bases from J, with 16 bases in between. This CDR3 comprises 14 residues.